This TCR beta chain was sequenced for a study of tumour-infiltrating T cells in Burkitt lymphoma. Study background: Survival, overall and progression-free, tracked with productive clonality.

This CDR3 region has 16 residues. With 0 bases clipped from V and 2 bases from J, the junction kept 4 bases outside the gene matches. From germline, CDR1 is SGDLS and CDR2 YYNGEE. The repertoire was sequenced with immunoSEQ multiplex PCR; TCRdb's copy has only in-frame clones and lacks some. The table lists 6,300 or so clones, about 9.4% of them singletons, with around 2.5% in the top ten. The source of this sequence is a human donor with diffuse large B-cell lymphoma. The chain combines TRBV9 with TRBJ2-3, with 9 nucleotides matching TRBD1. The sequenced sample consisted of tumor tissue. The CDR3 here is CASSVAGTGSTDTQYF. The CDR3 nucleotides are TGTGCCAGCAGCGTAGCTGGGACAGGGTCCACAGATACGCAGTATTTT.